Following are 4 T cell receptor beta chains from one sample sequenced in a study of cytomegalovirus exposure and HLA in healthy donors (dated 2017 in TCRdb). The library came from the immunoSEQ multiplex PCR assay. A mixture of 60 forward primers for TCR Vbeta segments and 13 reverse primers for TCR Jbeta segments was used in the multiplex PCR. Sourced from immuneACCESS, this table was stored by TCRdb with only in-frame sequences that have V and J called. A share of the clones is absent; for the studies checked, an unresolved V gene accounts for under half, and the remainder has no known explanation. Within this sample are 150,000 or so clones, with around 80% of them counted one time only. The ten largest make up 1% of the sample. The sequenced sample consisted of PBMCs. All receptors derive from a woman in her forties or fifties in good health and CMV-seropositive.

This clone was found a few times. The CDR3 here is CASTFRTELREQYF. For the CDR3, the DNA is TGTGCCAGCACTTTTCGAACCGAACTACGCGAGCAGTACTTC. V usage is TRBV6-6 and J usage is TRBJ2-7; no definite D call. CDR1 and CDR2 (germline): MNHNY, SVGAGI (reference sequence). V was cut by 7 bases and J by 6 bases, with 19 bases left in between. The CDR3 sequence is 14 residues long.

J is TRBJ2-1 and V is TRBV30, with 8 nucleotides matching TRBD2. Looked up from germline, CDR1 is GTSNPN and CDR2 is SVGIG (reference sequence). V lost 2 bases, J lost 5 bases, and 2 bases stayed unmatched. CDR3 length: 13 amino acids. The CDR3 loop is CAWSRLANNEQFF. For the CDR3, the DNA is TGTGCCTGGAGTCGACTAGCGAACAATGAGCAGTTCTTC.

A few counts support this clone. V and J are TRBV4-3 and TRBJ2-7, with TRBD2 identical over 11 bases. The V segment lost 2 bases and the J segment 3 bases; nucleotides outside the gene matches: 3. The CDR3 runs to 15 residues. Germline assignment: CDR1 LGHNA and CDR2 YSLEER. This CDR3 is CASSQTTSGIYEQYF. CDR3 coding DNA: TGCGCCAGCAGCCAAACGACTAGCGGGATCTACGAGCAGTACTTC.

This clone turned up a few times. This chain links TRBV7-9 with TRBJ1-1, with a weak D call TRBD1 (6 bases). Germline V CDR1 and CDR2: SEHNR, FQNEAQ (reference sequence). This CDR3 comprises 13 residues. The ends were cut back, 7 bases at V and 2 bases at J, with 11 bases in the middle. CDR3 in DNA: TGTGCCAGCACCACAGGGATTAACACTGAAGCTTTCTTT. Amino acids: CASTTGINTEAFF.